The clone carrying this TCR beta chain was seen more than once but under ten times. Its antigen is not known. The data are from a study of cytomegalovirus exposure and HLA in healthy donors. Study-wide results and limits: A reported reduction in N-insertions relative to the approximately 690-donor mean was seen in an Asian-associated ancestry cluster in a later analysis.

PCR involved 60 Vbeta and 13 Jbeta primers. The data were produced by immunoSEQ multiplex PCR, yet TCRdb's version contains in-frame clones alone and is incomplete. This sample has approximately 120,000 clones, with less than 90% found just once. The sample was PBMCs. This receptor was obtained from a man aged 18 to 35 in good health and CMV-seropositive.

The DNA of the CDR3 is TGCGCCAGCAGCCAAGCGTCCGCAGGGTTGAACACTGAAGCTTTCTTT. Its protein product is CASSQASAGLNTEAFF. V is TRBV4-1 and J is TRBJ1-1; a possible D gene is TRBD1 (5 bases). The germline CDR1 and CDR2 sequences are MGHRA and YSYEKL. The V gene lost 1 base and the J gene lost 0 bases, with 12 bases spanning the gap. CDR3 length: 16 residues.